This T cell receptor (beta chain) was sequenced for a study of blood T cell repertoires in COVID-19. Study context: Nucleic acid was either cDNA or gDNA, and it came from T cells, B-cell-depleted T cells, or PBMCs.

The repertoire was sequenced with immunoSEQ multiplex PCR; TCRdb's copy has only in-frame clones and lacks some. The table records about 34,000 clones, nearly 95% of them present only once. Per the germline V gene, CDR1 is SGHTA and CDR2 is FQGNSA. V gave up 1 base and J gave up 7 bases, with 7 bases separating them. This CDR3 has 13 residues. The receptor's source is a human donor in a cohort sampled during active COVID-19. The sequencing input was peripheral blood. This rearrangement joins TRBV7-2 to TRBJ2-2; no clear D gene. DNA for the CDR3: TGTGCCAGCAGCTTAGTTTCCAACGGGGAGCTGTTTTTT. Its translation is CASSLVSNGELFF.